What follows are 23 T cell receptor beta chains derived from one specimen sequenced in a study of CD8 T cells in ankylosing spondylitis. MiXCR, run by TCRdb on the 5' RACE reads, gives a single entry per CDR3 protein. The table lists 250,000 to 400,000 distinct CDR3 sequences, about 9.9% of them singletons. Input material: blood, either unsorted or a sorted T cell fraction (not recorded which). The receptors shown here come from a female donor with ankylosing spondylitis or in good health (not recorded which).

The CDR3 spells CASRAGEGSNEQFF. As DNA, the CDR3 is TGTGCCAGCAGGGCAGGGGAAGGGTCTAATGAGCAGTTCTTC. The chain combines TRBV2 with TRBJ2-1, with D perhaps TRBD1 (6 bases). This CDR3 spans 14 amino acids. The ends were cut back, 6 bases at V and 7 bases at J, with 16 bases in the middle. Germline lookup yields CDR1 SNHLY and CDR2 FYNNEI.

The chain joins TRBV9 to TRBJ1-2; a possible D gene is TRBD1 (6 bases). In germline, CDR1 is SGDLS, CDR2 YYNGEE. CDR3 size: 12 residues. The V end lost 4 bases, the J end lost 3 bases, and 7 bases lay between the germline ends. The CDR3 DNA reads as TGTGCCAGCAGCCAGGGGTACTATGGCTACACCTTC. It encodes CASSQGYYGYTF.

Worth noting for this clonotype: A clone one base away is much larger, so this may be a read error. The chain employs TRBV29-1 and TRBJ1-3; a weak D match, TRBD1 (5 bases). The CDR3 totals 12 residues. Germline CDR1 reads SQVTM; CDR2 reads ANQGSEA. For the CDR3, the DNA is TGCAGCGTTGGGGGGGTAGGAAACACCATACATTTT. Its protein is CSVGGVGNTIHF.

This clonotype was recorded a few times. The chain is built from TRBV3-1 and TRBJ2-3, with 7 bases lining up with TRBD2. This CDR3 comprises 18 residues. The V gene end was trimmed by 0 bases and the J gene end by 6 bases; junction bases not matched to a gene: 15. The germline CDR1 and CDR2 sequences are LGHDT and YNNKEL (reference sequence). The CDR3 protein is CASSQDLKGGRLADTQYF. CDR3 sequence (DNA): TGTGCCAGCAGCCAAGATTTGAAGGGAGGGCGATTAGCTGATACGCAGTATTTT.

This clonotype has at least ten counts. V is TRBV12-3 or TRBV12-4 and J is TRBJ2-5; D is unclear. There are 10 residues in the CDR3. Trimming removed 4 bases at V and 5 bases at J, with 2 bases between. CDR3 bases: TGTGCCAGCAGTTACGAGACCCAGTACTTC. Translation: CASSYETQYF.

This clonotype has at least ten counts. This chain uses TRBV12-3 or TRBV12-4 with TRBJ2-3, with TRBD1 as a possible D gene (6 bases). Trimming cost V 3 bases and J 6 bases, with 13 bases left between them. This CDR3 is built from 14 residues. The CDR3 DNA reads as TGTGCCAGCAGTTTCGGGACATCCATGGATACGCAGTATTTT. Amino acid sequence: CASSFGTSMDTQYF.

In this sample, this clonotype turned up many times. J is TRBJ2-2 and V is TRBV5-1; D call uncertain. CDR3 size: 16 residues. V lost 4 bases and J lost 2, with 15 bases in between. Germline values: CDR1 SGHRS, CDR2 YFSETQ. CDR3 sequence reads: CASSHGASSNTGELFF. The CDR3 coding sequence is TGCGCCAGCAGCCATGGAGCGTCGAGCAACACCGGGGAGCTGTTTTTT.

The table lists this clonotype with many counts. The chain links TRBV20-1 to TRBJ2-7; 12 positions match TRBD1. Germline CDR1 and CDR2: DFQATT and SNEGSKA (reference sequence). The CDR3 length is 15 residues. J was trimmed by 3 bases and V by 5 bases; bases with no gene match: 8. The CDR3 sequence is CSAAPRDRGLYEQYF. The CDR3 nucleotides read TGCAGTGCTGCCCCGAGGGACAGGGGGCTCTACGAGCAGTACTTC.

In this sample, this clonotype turned up many times. J is TRBJ2-3 and V is TRBV9, with TRBD2 matching over 9 bases. V was clipped by 4 bases and J by 3 bases; unmatched bases: 6. Germline V gives CDR1 SGDLS, CDR2 YYNGEE. CDR3 length: 15 residues. CDR3 nucleotide sequence: TGTGCCAGCAGCCCTTCGAGCGGGAGGACAGATACGCAGTATTTT. It encodes CASSPSSGRTDTQYF.

This clonotype has a count of ten or more. V gene TRBV7-2 combines with J gene TRBJ2-5, with D unclear. With 6 bases removed from V and 3 bases from J, the gap between germline ends came to 14 bases. Germline assignment: CDR1 SGHTA and CDR2 FQGNSA. The CDR3 is 14 residues long. DNA of the CDR3: TGTGCCAGCAGACTACGGACGTATGAAGAGACCCAGTACTTC. Translation gives CASRLRTYEETQYF.

This clonotype was counted many times. The V and J genes are TRBV5-1 and TRBJ2-1; 10 bases fit TRBD1. This CDR3 region has 16 residues. The V gene end was trimmed by 4 bases and the J gene end by 7 bases; junction bases not matched to a gene: 11. Germline V gene lookup returns CDR1 SGHRS and CDR2 YFSETQ. CDR3 nucleotides: TGCGCCAGCAGCGCGACAGGGGGCAATTTAAGGAATGAGCAGTTCTTC. Translated, it gives CASSATGGNLRNEQFF.

In this sample, this clonotype turned up a few times. The V call is TRBV12-3 or TRBV12-4, the J call TRBJ1-2; 7 bases match TRBD1. The CDR3 totals 16 residues. The V segment lost 6 bases and the J segment 0 bases; nucleotides outside the gene matches: 10. The CDR3 protein is CASSLRGVPTNYGYTF. The CDR3 DNA is TGTGCCAGCAGCCTCAGGGGGGTCCCGACTAACTATGGCTACACCTTC.

This clonotype was seen ten or more times. The chain's CDR3 is CASSPPGLAANEQFF. CDR3 coding DNA: TGTGCCAGCAGTCCCCCGGGACTAGCGGCCAATGAGCAGTTCTTC. The chain is built from TRBV28 and TRBJ2-1; 11 bases match TRBD2. Germline lookup yields CDR1 MDHEN and CDR2 SYDVKM. The CDR3 has 15 residues. After removal of 5 bases from V and 6 bases from J, the junction contained 6 bases not matched to a gene.

This clonotype was detected ten times or more. V and J are TRBV7-9 and TRBJ1-2, with 7 bases lining up with TRBD1. Germline values: CDR1 SEHNR, CDR2 FQNEAQ (reference sequence). CDR3 length: 15 amino acids. V shed 5 bases, J shed 7 bases, and the junction held 13 bases outside the gene matches. Here the CDR3 DNA reads TGTGCCAGCAGCCGACTCGACAGGGTAGCTGTTGGCTACACCTTC. The encoded protein is CASSRLDRVAVGYTF.

The table lists this clonotype with many counts. The chain employs TRBV2 and TRBJ2-7; D unclear. Germline CDR1 is SNHLY and CDR2 is FYNNEI. Trimming took 6 bases from V and 4 from J, leaving 10 bases between them. The CDR3 consists of 12 residues. The CDR3 sequence: CASRDTRYEQYF. The CDR3 nucleotides are TGTGCCAGCAGGGATACCAGATACGAGCAGTACTTC.

The rearrangement uses TRBV11-2 and TRBJ1-1, with D possibly being TRBD1 (5 bases). Germline V CDR1 and CDR2: SGHAT, FQNNGV. Trimming stripped 1 base from V and 4 bases from J, with 10 bases between. The CDR3 covers 14 residues. The CDR3: CASSLVRGSTEAFF. CDR3 coding DNA: TGTGCCAGCAGCTTAGTGAGGGGTTCCACTGAAGCTTTCTTT.

This clonotype qualifies as medium-sized. The chain has TRBV12-3 or TRBV12-4 and TRBJ2-1; D uncertain. Trimming removed 7 bases from V and 3 bases from J, with 13 bases in between. The CDR3 contains 14 residues. The CDR3 here is CASNPLGIYNEQFF. The DNA for the CDR3 is TGTGCCAGCAACCCCCTGGGGATCTACAATGAGCAGTTCTTC.

This clonotype was recorded many times. The chain links TRBV5-1 to TRBJ2-3, with unresolved D. Per the germline V gene, CDR1 is SGHRS and CDR2 is YFSETQ. V was trimmed by 4 bases and J by 4 bases, leaving 13 bases between them. The CDR3 extends over 14 amino acids. CDR3 nucleotides: TGCGCCAGCAGCCCCAAACGAATGCCAGATACGCAGTATTTT. This encodes CASSPKRMPDTQYF.

This chain connects TRBV20-1 to TRBJ1-1, with TRBD1 as a possible D gene (6 bases). The length of the CDR3 is 13 residues. Germline values: CDR1 DFQATT, CDR2 SNEGSKA (reference sequence). V dropped 5 bases and J dropped 3 bases, with 13 bases sitting between them. The CDR3 protein is CSAGSGGHTEAFF. CDR3 nucleotides: TGCAGTGCTGGGTCGGGGGGGCACACTGAAGCTTTCTTT.

This clonotype has just a few counts. The gene calls are TRBV2 and TRBJ2-1; 7 bases are shared with TRBD2. The trim removed 6 bases at V and 8 bases at J, leaving 10 bases unmatched. The CDR3 is 14 amino acids. CDR1 SNHLY and CDR2 FYNNEI come from the germline V gene. The CDR3 protein is CASSDLSAGDEQFF. CDR3 coding DNA: TGTGCCAGCAGCGACCTTTCGGCGGGGGATGAGCAGTTCTTC. The variable domain in full, with the rest retrieved from reference TRBV2 and TRBJ2-1, is EPEVTQTPSHQVTQMGQEVILRCVPISNHLYFYWYRQILGQKVEFLVSFYNNEISEKSEIFDDQFSVERPDGSNFTLKIRSTKLEDSAMYFCASSDLSAGDEQFFGPGTRLTVL.

This clonotype was observed a few times. This sequence joins TRBV5-1 and TRBJ2-2, with 9 bases identical to TRBD1. Trimming took 1 base from V and 0 from J; bases not matched to a gene: 10. In germline, CDR1 is SGHRS, CDR2 YFSETQ. This CDR3 has 19 residues. This CDR3 is CASSLFPAGTGSNTGELFF. CDR3 nucleotides: TGCGCCAGCAGCTTGTTTCCAGCCGGGACAGGGTCGAACACCGGGGAGCTGTTTTTT.

This clonotype has at least ten counts. DNA of the CDR3: TGTGCCAGCAGTTACTCGGGACTAATATCATCCCGACCGGGTGAAGCTTTCTTT. This translates into CASSYSGLISSRPGEAFF. This chain connects TRBV6-5 to TRBJ1-1, with D maybe TRBD1 (5 bases). CDR3 length: 18 amino acids. Germline CDR1 reads MNHEY; CDR2 reads SVGAGI. The V end was cut by 0 bases, the J end by 7 bases, with 24 bases between.

CDR3 DNA: TGTGCCAGCAGCTTGGGTCCCTCAGCACTAGCCGAAGCTTTCTTT. Translating gives CASSLGPSALAEAFF. V and J are TRBV11-2 and TRBJ1-1; no reliable D call. Looked up from germline, CDR1 is SGHAT and CDR2 is FQNNGV. V was shortened by 3 bases and J by 8 bases, with 19 bases between the two germline ends. The CDR3 covers 15 residues.